The 29 T cell receptor beta chains given below trace back to one sample, sequenced in a study of blood T cell repertoires in COVID-19. Here immunoSEQ multiplex PCR was the method, and the copy in TCRdb shows in-frame clones only, minus some. Seen here are approximately 170,000 clones, around 72% observed once, and the top ten hold around 3%. Source material: peripheral blood. These receptors were collected from a woman older than 75 with acute or convalescent COVID-19.

This chain uses TRBV3-1 (or the pseudogene TRBV3-2) with TRBJ2-3; TRBD2 agrees at 13 bases. V was pared by 4 bases and J by 0 bases, with 1 base of the junction left unmatched. Germline V lookup: CDR1 LGHDT, CDR2 YNNKEL (reference sequence). This CDR3 contains 16 residues. The CDR3 sequence is CASSRTSGGSTDTQYF. The CDR3 DNA reads TGTGCCAGCAGCCGGACTAGCGGGGGTAGCACAGATACGCAGTATTTT.

The chain carries TRBV30 and TRBJ1-6; perhaps TRBD1 as D (5 bases). Germline lookup yields CDR1 GTSNPN and CDR2 SVGIG (reference sequence). The CDR3 is made up of 13 amino acids. The ends were cut back, 3 bases at V and 10 bases at J, with 13 bases in the middle. DNA of the CDR3: TGTGCCTGGAGGGGGGGTGCGCAATCACCCCTCCACTTT. Translated: CAWRGGAQSPLHF.

This clone was found a few times. The chain joins TRBV28 to TRBJ1-5; 8 bases line up with TRBD1. V shed 6 bases, J shed 9 bases, and the junction held 13 bases outside the gene matches. The CDR3 runs 15 residues. Germline CDR1 is MDHEN and CDR2 is SYDVKM. CDR3 residues: CASRPDREGSGPQHF. The CDR3, as DNA: TGTGCCAGCAGACCGGACAGGGAAGGTTCAGGGCCCCAGCATTTT.

The chain is built from TRBV7-9 and TRBJ2-5, with 8 bases identical to TRBD2. The germline V gene has CDR1 SEHNR and CDR2 FQNEAQ (reference sequence). The CDR3 runs to 15 residues. Trimming at V came to 3 bases and at J to 1 base, leaving 4 bases not matched to a gene. The CDR3 DNA sequence: TGTGCCAGCAGCTTTAGCGGGACCCGCCAAGAGACCCAGTACTTC. It yields the protein CASSFSGTRQETQYF.

This clone came up a few times. The chain has TRBV11-3 and TRBJ2-3; the match to TRBD2 covers 11 bases. CDR3 size: 16 residues. CDR1 and CDR2 (germline): SGHNT, YENEEA. V lost 3 bases and J lost 0; bases outside the gene matches: 2. The CDR3 here is CASSFGTSGSTDTQYF. The CDR3 DNA sequence: TGTGCCAGCAGCTTTGGGACTAGCGGCAGCACAGATACGCAGTATTTT.

The chain combines TRBV29-1 with TRBJ2-3; 15 bases are shared with TRBD2. The V and J ends lost 3 bases and 7 bases, in that order; junction bases with no gene match: 8. The germline V gene has CDR1 SQVTM and CDR2 ANQGSEA. The CDR3 contains 16 residues. The CDR3, as DNA: TGCAGCGTTGACCCGGGACTAGCGGGAGGTTTAAATACGCAGTATTTT. Its protein is CSVDPGLAGGLNTQYF.

V and J are TRBV2 and TRBJ2-5; TRBD2 aligns across 8 bases. Looked up from germline, CDR1 is SNHLY and CDR2 is FYNNEI. The V segment lost 11 bases and the J segment 0 bases; nucleotides outside the gene matches: 8. CDR3 size: 14 residues. The CDR3: CASRGGVYQETQYF. The CDR3 DNA reads as TGTGCCTCCCGGGGGGGGGTTTACCAAGAGACCCAGTACTTC.

The rearrangement links TRBV7-2 to TRBJ2-1; 9 bases line up with TRBD1. J was trimmed by 3 bases and V by 5 bases; bases with no gene match: 8. Germline-derived CDR1 and CDR2 are SGHTA and FQGNSA. This CDR3 contains 16 residues. In DNA form, the CDR3 reads TGTGCCAGCAGCACCTCCGGGACAGGGTACTACAATGAGCAGTTCTTC. Translated, it gives CASSTSGTGYYNEQFF.

The genes are TRBV5-1 and TRBJ2-4, with a possible D match to TRBD2 (5 bases). Trimming cost V 0 bases and J 0 bases, with 25 bases left between them. Germline-derived CDR1 and CDR2 are SGHRS and YFSETQ. CDR3 length: 21 amino acids. The CDR3 here is CASSLALSQLGRRRAKNIQYF. The CDR3 DNA reads as TGCGCCAGCAGCTTGGCGCTTTCGCAACTAGGCAGAAGACGAGCCAAAAACATTCAGTACTTC.

This chain connects TRBV19 to TRBJ1-2; TRBD1 aligns across 7 bases. Germline loops: CDR1 LNHDA, CDR2 SQIVND (reference sequence). After removal of 3 bases from V and 3 bases from J, the junction contained 10 bases not matched to a gene. The CDR3 has 16 residues. The CDR3 nucleotides read TGTGCCAGTAGTATTGAGGACCCTACAGGGGACTATGGCTACACCTTC. Translating it yields CASSIEDPTGDYGYTF. Full variable domain (remainder filled in from reference TRBV19 and TRBJ1-2): DGGITQSPKYLFRKEGQNVTLSCEQNLNHDAMYWYRQDPGQGLRLIYYSQIVNDFQKGDIAEGYSVSREKKESFPLTVTSAQKNPTAFYLCASSIEDPTGDYGYTFGSGTRLTVV.

This chain joins TRBV7-9 and TRBJ2-2; TRBD1 matches at 10 bases. The CDR3 is 15 amino acids. V lost 4 bases to trimming and J lost 5 bases; unmatched junction nucleotides: 4. Germline lookup yields CDR1 SEHNR and CDR2 FQNEAQ (reference sequence). CDR3: CASSSDRGRTGELFF. The DNA of the CDR3 is TGTGCCAGCAGCTCCGACAGGGGGCGGACCGGGGAGCTGTTTTTT.

This clone has only one observation. The V gene is TRBV5-1, the J gene TRBJ2-7; 7 positions agree with TRBD1. Germline V gene data show CDR1 as SGHRS and CDR2 as YFSETQ. The CDR3 is 15 residues long. V shed 0 bases and J 1 base; nucleotides not matched to a gene: 4. The CDR3 is CASSLEGGLSYEQYF. The CDR3 nucleotides are TGCGCCAGCAGCTTGGAAGGGGGCCTTTCCTACGAGCAGTACTTC.

This clone showed up just once. V gene TRBV6-4 combines with J gene TRBJ1-1, with 8 bases fitting TRBD1. Trimming at V came to 2 bases and at J to 6 bases, leaving 5 bases not matched to a gene. The CDR3 extends over 14 amino acids. Germline loops: CDR1 MRHNA, CDR2 SNTAGT. The CDR3: CASSDGQGVSEAFF. In DNA, the CDR3 is TGTGCCAGCAGTGACGGACAGGGTGTGTCTGAAGCTTTCTTT.

The chain joins TRBV12-5 to TRBJ2-7; D is unclear. The CDR3 totals 13 residues. V gave up 7 bases and J gave up 0 bases, with 10 bases separating them. Germline V gene lookup returns CDR1 LGHNT and CDR2 FRNRAP. This CDR3 reads CASAREVSYEQYF. As DNA, the CDR3 is TGTGCTAGTGCCAGAGAGGTCTCCTACGAGCAGTACTTC. Variable domain in full (rest from reference TRBV12-5 and TRBJ2-7): DARVTQTPRHKVTEMGQEVTMRCQPILGHNTVFWYRQTMMQGLELLAYFRNRAPLDDSGMPKDRFSAEMPDATLATLKIQPSEPRDSAVYFCASAREVSYEQYFGPGTRLTVT.

The chain couples TRBV5-3 to TRBJ2-7; TRBD2 aligns across 14 bases. TRBV5-3 is designated an ORF whose function remains uncertain. This CDR3 region has 17 residues. J was trimmed by 4 bases and V by 4 bases; bases with no gene match: 10. CDR3 DNA: TGTGCCAGAAGCCTAGGGACTAGCGGGAGATCGGGGTACGAGCAGTACTTC. Its protein is CARSLGTSGRSGYEQYF.

The V call is TRBV27, the J call TRBJ1-5; perhaps TRBD1 as D (5 bases). The germline CDR1 and CDR2 sequences are MNHEY and SMNVEV (reference sequence). The CDR3 contains 16 residues. The V end lost 4 bases, the J end lost 0 bases, and 13 bases lay between the germline ends. The CDR3 loop is CASSSEGPRSNQPQHF. The CDR3 DNA reads as TGTGCCAGCAGTTCGGAGGGGCCCCGTAGCAATCAGCCCCAGCATTTT.

This rearrangement joins TRBV29-1 to TRBJ2-3, with 10 bases that match TRBD2. There are 16 residues in the CDR3. The germline V gene has CDR1 SQVTM and CDR2 ANQGSEA. The V and J ends lost 0 bases and 3 bases, in that order; junction bases with no gene match: 6. CDR3 coding DNA: TGCAGCGTTGAAGACCCGGCTAGCGGGAGTACAGATACGCAGTATTTT. This sequence encodes CSVEDPASGSTDTQYF.

The rearrangement links TRBV7-2 to TRBJ2-2; D gene ambiguous. Between the trimmed V and J ends, which lost 7 bases and 6 bases, there was a span of 9 bases. The V gene's germline CDR1 is SGHTA and CDR2 FQGNSA. The CDR3 sequence is 12 residues long. As DNA, the CDR3 is TGTGCCAGCACCCCTCCGGCCGGGGAGCTGTTTTTT. As protein: CASTPPAGELFF.

The chain combines TRBV5-1 with TRBJ1-2; D is ambiguous. V was trimmed by 3 bases and J by 8 bases, leaving 17 bases between them. The CDR3 extends over 14 amino acids. In germline, CDR1 is SGHRS, CDR2 YFSETQ. CDR3 protein: CASSSDPGVGGYTF. The CDR3, as DNA: TGCGCCAGCAGCTCCGATCCGGGAGTAGGGGGCTACACCTTC.

CDR3 in amino acids: CATSRASGGRYYGYTF. DNA of the CDR3: TGTGCCACCAGCAGAGCGTCAGGGGGCAGGTACTATGGCTACACCTTC. V and J are TRBV15 and TRBJ1-2, with TRBD1 matching 8 bases. V gave up 1 base and J gave up 3 bases; unmatched junction bases: 7. Looked up from germline, CDR1 is LNHNV and CDR2 is YYDKDF (reference sequence). This CDR3 has 16 residues.

This chain uses TRBV6-4 with TRBJ2-1; 7 nucleotides agree with TRBD2. The germline V gene has CDR1 MRHNA and CDR2 SNTAGT. This CDR3 has 16 residues. J was trimmed by 2 bases and V by 3 bases; bases with no gene match: 7. The CDR3 loop is CASSERLAAAYNEQFF. The DNA for the CDR3 is TGTGCCAGCAGTGAGAGACTAGCTGCCGCCTACAATGAGCAGTTCTTC.

The chain has TRBV29-1 and TRBJ2-7; 9 bases agree with TRBD2. V trimming: 3 bases; J trimming: 3 bases; junction bases outside the gene matches: 3. Per germline, CDR1 SQVTM and CDR2 ANQGSEA. This CDR3 contains 13 residues. DNA for the CDR3: TGCAGCGTTGACGGTAGCGGGAGCTACGAGCAGTACTTC. Protein sequence: CSVDGSGSYEQYF.

The genes are TRBV4-2 and TRBJ2-2; 9 nucleotides agree with TRBD1. The CDR3 is 18 residues long. Per the germline V gene, CDR1 is LGHNA and CDR2 is YNFKEQ. V shed 4 bases, J shed 7 bases, and the junction held 16 bases outside the gene matches. The CDR3 DNA is TGTGCCAGCAGCCTCCAGCTGTCCGGGACAGGGTCATTCGGGGAGCTGTTTTTT. Translating it yields CASSLQLSGTGSFGELFF.

V gene TRBV25-1 combines with J gene TRBJ2-5; D is possibly TRBD1 (7 bases). The V and J ends lost 7 bases and 3 bases respectively, with 18 bases between them. The V gene's germline CDR1 is MGHDK and CDR2 SYGVNS. This CDR3 region has 15 residues. The CDR3 DNA sequence: TGTGCCAGCAACGGAGGGGGCAATGGGGAAGAGACCCAGTACTTC. Amino acid sequence: CASNGGGNGEETQYF.

This chain connects TRBV9 to TRBJ1-5; TRBD1 is a possible D gene (6 bases). The CDR3 has 14 residues. The V gene lost 5 bases and the J gene lost 1 base, with 10 bases spanning the gap. Germline assignment: CDR1 SGDLS and CDR2 YYNGEE. In nucleotides, the CDR3 is TGTGCCAGCAGTAGGGACACCAGCAATCAGCCCCAGCATTTT. Encoded protein: CASSRDTSNQPQHF.

In this sample, this clone turned up once. The junction differs from germline at one of its ends, possibly a read error. The J gene is TRBJ2-5, the V gene TRBV4-3; a possible D gene is TRBD2 (5 bases). This CDR3 is built from 13 residues. CDR1 is LGHNA, CDR2 YSLEER, per germline. The CDR3 sequence: CATSHDPGETQYF. CDR3 nucleotide sequence: TGCGCCACCAGCCACGACCCGGGGGAGACCCAGTACTTC.

The V and J genes are TRBV29-1 and TRBJ2-1; 8 nucleotides line up with TRBD2. CDR1 and CDR2 (germline): SQVTM, ANQGSEA. This CDR3 spans 14 amino acids. V was pared by 1 base and J by 7 bases, with 6 bases of the junction left unmatched. DNA of the CDR3: TGCAGCGTTGAAGGACAGCGGGAGAGGAATGAGCAGTTCTTC. It is translated as CSVEGQRERNEQFF.

This sequence joins TRBV28 and TRBJ1-1; D gene ambiguous. This CDR3 contains 13 residues. Germline CDR1 MDHEN, CDR2 SYDVKM. Trimming stripped 5 bases from V and 11 bases from J, with 18 bases between. For the CDR3, the DNA is TGTGCCAGCAGTCCGAATGGCGCCCCGGGGGCTTTCTTT. Translation: CASSPNGAPGAFF.

The chain has TRBV2 and TRBJ1-4; no firm D call. V shed 8 bases and J shed 1 base, with 11 bases lying between them. The CDR3 covers 14 residues. Per germline, CDR1 SNHLY and CDR2 FYNNEI. CDR3 nucleotide sequence: TGTGCCAGCTGGGGTCGGGAAACTAATGAAAAACTGTTTTTT. Its translation: CASWGRETNEKLFF.